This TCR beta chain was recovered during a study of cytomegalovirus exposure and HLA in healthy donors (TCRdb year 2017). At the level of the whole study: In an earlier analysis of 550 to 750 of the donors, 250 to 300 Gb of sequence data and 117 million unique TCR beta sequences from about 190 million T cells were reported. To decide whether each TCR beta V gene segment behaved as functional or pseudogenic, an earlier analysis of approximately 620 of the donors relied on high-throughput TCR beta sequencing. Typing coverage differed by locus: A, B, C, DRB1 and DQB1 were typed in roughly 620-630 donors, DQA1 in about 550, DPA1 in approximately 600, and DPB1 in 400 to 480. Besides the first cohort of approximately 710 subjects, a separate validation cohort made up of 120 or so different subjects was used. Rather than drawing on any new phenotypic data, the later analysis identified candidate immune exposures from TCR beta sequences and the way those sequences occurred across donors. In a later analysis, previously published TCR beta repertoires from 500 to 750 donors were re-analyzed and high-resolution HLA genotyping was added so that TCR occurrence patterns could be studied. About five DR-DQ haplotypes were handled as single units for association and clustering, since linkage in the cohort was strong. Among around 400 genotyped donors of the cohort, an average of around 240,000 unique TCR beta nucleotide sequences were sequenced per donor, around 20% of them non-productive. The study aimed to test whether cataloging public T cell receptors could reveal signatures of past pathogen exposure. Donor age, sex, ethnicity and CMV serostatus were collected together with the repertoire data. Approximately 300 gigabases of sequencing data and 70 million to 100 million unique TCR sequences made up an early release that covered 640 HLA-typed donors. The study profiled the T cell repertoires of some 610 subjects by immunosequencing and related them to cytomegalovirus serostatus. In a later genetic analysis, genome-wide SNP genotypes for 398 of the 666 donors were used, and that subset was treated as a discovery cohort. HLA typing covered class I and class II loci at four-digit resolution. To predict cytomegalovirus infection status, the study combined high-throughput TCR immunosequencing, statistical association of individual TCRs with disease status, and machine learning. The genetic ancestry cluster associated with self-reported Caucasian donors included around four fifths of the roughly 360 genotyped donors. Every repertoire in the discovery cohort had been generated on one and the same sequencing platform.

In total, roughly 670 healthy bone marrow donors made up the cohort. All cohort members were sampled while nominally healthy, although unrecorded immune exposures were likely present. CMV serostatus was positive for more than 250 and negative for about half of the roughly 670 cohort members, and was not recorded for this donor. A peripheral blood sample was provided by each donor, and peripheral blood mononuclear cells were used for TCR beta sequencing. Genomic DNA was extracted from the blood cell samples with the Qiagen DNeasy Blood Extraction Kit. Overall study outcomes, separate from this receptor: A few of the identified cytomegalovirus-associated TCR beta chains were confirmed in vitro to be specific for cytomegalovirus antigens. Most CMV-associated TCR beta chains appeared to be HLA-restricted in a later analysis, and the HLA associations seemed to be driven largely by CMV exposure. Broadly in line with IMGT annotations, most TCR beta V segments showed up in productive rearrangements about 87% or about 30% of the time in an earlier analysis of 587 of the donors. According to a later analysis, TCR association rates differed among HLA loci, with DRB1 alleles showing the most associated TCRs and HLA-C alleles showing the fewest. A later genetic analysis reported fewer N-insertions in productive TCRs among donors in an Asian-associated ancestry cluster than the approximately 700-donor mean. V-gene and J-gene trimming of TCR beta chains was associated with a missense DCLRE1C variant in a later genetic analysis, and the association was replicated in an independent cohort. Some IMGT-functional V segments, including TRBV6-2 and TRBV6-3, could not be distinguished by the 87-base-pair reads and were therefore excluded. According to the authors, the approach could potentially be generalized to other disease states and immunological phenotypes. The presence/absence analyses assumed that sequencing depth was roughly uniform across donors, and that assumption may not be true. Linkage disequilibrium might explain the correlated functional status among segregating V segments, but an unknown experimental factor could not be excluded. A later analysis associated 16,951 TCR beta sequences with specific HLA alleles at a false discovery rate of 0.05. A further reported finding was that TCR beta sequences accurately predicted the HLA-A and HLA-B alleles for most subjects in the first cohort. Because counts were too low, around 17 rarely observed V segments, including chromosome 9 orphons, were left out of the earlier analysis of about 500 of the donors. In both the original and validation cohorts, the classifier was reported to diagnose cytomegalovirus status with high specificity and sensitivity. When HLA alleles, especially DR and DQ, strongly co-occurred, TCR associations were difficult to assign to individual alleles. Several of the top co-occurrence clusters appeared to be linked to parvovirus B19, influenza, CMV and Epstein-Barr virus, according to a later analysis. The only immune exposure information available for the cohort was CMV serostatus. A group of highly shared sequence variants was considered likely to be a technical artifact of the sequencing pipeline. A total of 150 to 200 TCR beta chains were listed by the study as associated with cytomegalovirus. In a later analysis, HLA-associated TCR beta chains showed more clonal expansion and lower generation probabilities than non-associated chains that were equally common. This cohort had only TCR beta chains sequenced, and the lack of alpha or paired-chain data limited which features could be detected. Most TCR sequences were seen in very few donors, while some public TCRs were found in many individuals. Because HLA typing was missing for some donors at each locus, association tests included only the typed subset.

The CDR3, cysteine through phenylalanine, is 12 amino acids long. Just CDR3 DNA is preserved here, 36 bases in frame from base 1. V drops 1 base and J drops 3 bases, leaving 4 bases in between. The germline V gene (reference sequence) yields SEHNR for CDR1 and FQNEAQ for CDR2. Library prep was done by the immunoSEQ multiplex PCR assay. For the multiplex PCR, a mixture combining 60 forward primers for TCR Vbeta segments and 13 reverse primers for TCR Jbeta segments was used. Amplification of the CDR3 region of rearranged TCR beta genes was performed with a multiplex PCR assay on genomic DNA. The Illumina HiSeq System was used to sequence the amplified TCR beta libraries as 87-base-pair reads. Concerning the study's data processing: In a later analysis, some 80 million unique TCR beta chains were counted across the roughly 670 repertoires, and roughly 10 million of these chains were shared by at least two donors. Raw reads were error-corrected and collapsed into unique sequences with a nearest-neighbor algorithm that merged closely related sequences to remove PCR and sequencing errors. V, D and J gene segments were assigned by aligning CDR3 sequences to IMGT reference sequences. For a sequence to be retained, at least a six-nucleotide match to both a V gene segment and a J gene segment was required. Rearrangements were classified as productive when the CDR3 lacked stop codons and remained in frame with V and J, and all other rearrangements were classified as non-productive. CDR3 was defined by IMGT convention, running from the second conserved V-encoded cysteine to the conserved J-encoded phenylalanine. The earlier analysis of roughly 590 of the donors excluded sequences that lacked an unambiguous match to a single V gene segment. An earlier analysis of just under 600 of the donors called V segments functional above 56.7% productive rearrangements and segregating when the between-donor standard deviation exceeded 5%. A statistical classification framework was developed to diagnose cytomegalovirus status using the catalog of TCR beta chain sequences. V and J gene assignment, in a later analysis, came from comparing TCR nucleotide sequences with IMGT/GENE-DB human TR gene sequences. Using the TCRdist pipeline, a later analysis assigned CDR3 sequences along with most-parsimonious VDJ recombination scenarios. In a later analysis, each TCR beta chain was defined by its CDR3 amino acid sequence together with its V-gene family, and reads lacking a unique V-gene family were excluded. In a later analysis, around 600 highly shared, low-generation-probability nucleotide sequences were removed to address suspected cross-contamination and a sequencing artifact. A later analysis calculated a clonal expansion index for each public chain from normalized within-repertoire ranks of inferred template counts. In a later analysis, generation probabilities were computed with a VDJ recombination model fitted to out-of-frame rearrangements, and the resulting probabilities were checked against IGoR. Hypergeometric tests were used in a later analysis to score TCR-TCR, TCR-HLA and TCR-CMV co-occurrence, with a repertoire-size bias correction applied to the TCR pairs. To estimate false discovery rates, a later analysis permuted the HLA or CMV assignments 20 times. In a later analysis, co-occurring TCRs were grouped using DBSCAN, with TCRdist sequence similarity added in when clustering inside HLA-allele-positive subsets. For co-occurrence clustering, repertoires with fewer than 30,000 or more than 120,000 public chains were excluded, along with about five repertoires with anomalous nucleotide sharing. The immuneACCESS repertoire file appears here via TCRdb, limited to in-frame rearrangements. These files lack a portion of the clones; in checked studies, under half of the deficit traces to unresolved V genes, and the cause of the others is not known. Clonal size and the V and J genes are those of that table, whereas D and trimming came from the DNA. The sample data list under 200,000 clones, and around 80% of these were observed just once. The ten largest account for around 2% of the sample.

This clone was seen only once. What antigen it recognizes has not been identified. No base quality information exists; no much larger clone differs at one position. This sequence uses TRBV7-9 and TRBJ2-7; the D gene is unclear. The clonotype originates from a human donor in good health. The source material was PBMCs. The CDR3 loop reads CASSLVRYEQYF. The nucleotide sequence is TGTGCCAGCAGCTTAGTGCGCTACGAGCAGTACTTC.